This T cell receptor beta chain stems from a study of T cells in Graves' hyperthyroidism and ophthalmopathy. From RNA transcripts, TCR beta CDR3 regions were amplified. The TCR CDR3 first-round RT-PCR relied on the HTBI primer set. One entry per CDR3 protein results from TCRdb running MiXCR on the multiplex PCR reads. This sample has around 300,000 distinct CDR3 sequences, with approximately 13% found just once. Ophthalmopathy patients showed a Clinical Activity Score of at least 3, NOSPECS grade of at least 4 and duration under 3 months. This TCR came from a woman aged 40 to 50 with Graves' ophthalmopathy. Specimen: blood.

CDR3 nucleotide sequence: TGCAGTGCCGGAAGCGGGATTAGCACAGATACGCAGTATTTT. Translated, it gives CSAGSGISTDTQYF. The chain employs TRBV20-1 and TRBJ2-3, with 7 bases identical to TRBD2. Germline values: CDR1 DFQATT, CDR2 SNEGSKA (reference sequence). The CDR3 runs 14 residues. Trimming cost V 6 bases and J 0 bases; bases outside gene matches: 6.